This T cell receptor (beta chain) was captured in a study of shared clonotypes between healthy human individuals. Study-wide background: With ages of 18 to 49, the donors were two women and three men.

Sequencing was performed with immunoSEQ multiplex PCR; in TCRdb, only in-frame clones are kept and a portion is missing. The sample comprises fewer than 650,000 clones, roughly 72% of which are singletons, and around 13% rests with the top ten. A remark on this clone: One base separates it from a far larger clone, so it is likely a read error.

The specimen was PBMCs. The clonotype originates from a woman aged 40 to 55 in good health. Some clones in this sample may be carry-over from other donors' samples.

As DNA, the CDR3 is TGCGCCAGCAGCGCAGAACTAGCGGGACAAAGCACCGGGGAGCTGTTTTTT. Translated: CASSAELAGQSTGELFF. This chain connects TRBV5-1 to TRBJ2-2, with TRBD2 matching 10 bases. CDR1 and CDR2 from the germline V gene are SGHRS and YFSETQ. The CDR3 runs 17 residues. The trim removed 4 bases at V and 4 bases at J, leaving 10 bases unmatched.